The clone carrying this T cell receptor (beta chain) has a count of ten or more. The TCR beta library used iRepertoire HTBI primers with Arm-PCR amplification of CDR3. TCRdb re-derived calls from the multiplex PCR reads in MiXCR, one entry per CDR3 protein. The sample lists some 430,000 distinct CDR3 sequences; roughly 21% were seen once. This record belongs to a study of regulatory T cells in long-lasting Graves disease. Regarding time point: persistent/refractory GD, antithyroid drugs over 5 years with positive TRAb. RNA extracted from PBMCs served as the sequencing template. The diagnosis of Graves' disease used American Thyroid Association guidelines. The source material was peripheral blood mononuclear cells (PBMCs), sampled when the disease was refractory, from a patient treated with antithyroid drugs. The source is a female donor with Graves disease.

The CDR3, as DNA: TGTGCCAGCAGTGAACGAGGGGGCGCGGGGACTGAAGCTTTCTTT. Its translation is CASSERGGAGTEAFF. V usage is TRBV2 and J usage is TRBJ1-1; the match to TRBD1 covers 7 bases. CDR1 and CDR2 from the germline V gene are SNHLY and FYNNEI. V was pared by 2 bases and J by 5 bases, with 8 bases of the junction left unmatched. CDR3 length: 15 amino acids.